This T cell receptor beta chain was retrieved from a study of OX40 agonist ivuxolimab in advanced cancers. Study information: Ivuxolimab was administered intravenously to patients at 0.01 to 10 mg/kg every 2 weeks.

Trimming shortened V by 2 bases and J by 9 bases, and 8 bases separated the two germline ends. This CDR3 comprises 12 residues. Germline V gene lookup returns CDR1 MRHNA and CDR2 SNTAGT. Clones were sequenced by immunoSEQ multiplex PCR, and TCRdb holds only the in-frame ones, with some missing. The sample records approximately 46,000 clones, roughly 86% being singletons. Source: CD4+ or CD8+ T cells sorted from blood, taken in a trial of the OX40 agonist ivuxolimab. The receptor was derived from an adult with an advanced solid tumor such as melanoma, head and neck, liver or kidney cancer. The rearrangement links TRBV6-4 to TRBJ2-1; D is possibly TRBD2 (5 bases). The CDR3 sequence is CASSDDGVEQFF. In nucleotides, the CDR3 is TGTGCCAGCAGTGACGACGGGGTTGAGCAGTTCTTC.